The 27 T cell receptor beta chains below come from one sample, sequenced in a study of OX40 agonist ivuxolimab in advanced cancers. Library preparation used the immunoSEQ multiplex PCR assay. Drawn from immuneACCESS, this table holds only the in-frame rearrangements with V and J called that TCRdb kept. Clones are partly lost; checked studies trace under half to an unresolved V gene and leave the rest unexplained. The sample table lists roughly 110,000 clones, approximately 90% of them with a count of one. The ten largest account for about 1.2% of the sample. The sequencing used CD4+ or CD8+ T cells sorted from blood, collected in a trial of the OX40 agonist ivuxolimab. The receptors stem from an adult with an advanced solid tumor such as melanoma, head and neck, liver or kidney cancer.

This clone came up once. The chain couples TRBV28 to TRBJ1-4; 7 bases align to TRBD1. The CDR3 runs 14 residues. V was clipped by 6 bases and J by 5 bases; unmatched bases: 6. Germline loops: CDR1 MDHEN, CDR2 SYDVKM. The CDR3 DNA sequence: TGTGCCAGCAGAATAGGGGGCGGGAATGAAAAACTGTTTTTT. Translation: CASRIGGGNEKLFF.

There are a few counts of this clone. The chain carries TRBV7-8 and TRBJ1-3; possible D gene TRBD1, 5 bases. Trimming left V 4 bases short and J 4 bases short, with 14 bases between. Looked up from germline, CDR1 is SGHVS and CDR2 is FQNEAQ. The CDR3 loop spans 15 amino acids. The CDR3 DNA is TGTGCCAGCAGCTCAGAGCACGGGACGGGAAACACCATATATTTT. Residues: CASSSEHGTGNTIYF.

The chain carries TRBV28 and TRBJ1-3, with TRBD1 matching over 7 bases. This CDR3 region has 17 residues. CDR1 MDHEN and CDR2 SYDVKM come from the germline V gene. J was trimmed by 0 bases and V by 4 bases; bases with no gene match: 9. This CDR3 reads CASSSPRTGLSGNTIYF. In DNA, the CDR3 is TGTGCCAGCAGTTCCCCTCGGACAGGTCTCTCTGGAAACACCATATATTTT.

J is TRBJ1-3 and V is TRBV6-5; 11 bases fit TRBD1. From germline, CDR1 is MNHEY and CDR2 SVGAGI. The CDR3 extends over 14 amino acids. J was trimmed by 7 bases and V by 4 bases; bases with no gene match: 3. Here the CDR3 DNA reads TGTGCCAGCAGTTTTGGACAGGGGGCCAACACCATATATTTT. Its protein product is CASSFGQGANTIYF.

This clone occurred once. The rearrangement joins TRBV19 to TRBJ1-5; D call uncertain. The CDR3 runs to 12 residues. Germline V lookup: CDR1 LNHDA, CDR2 SQIVND (reference sequence). V lost 4 bases to trimming and J lost 5 bases, with 6 bases between them. The CDR3 DNA reads as TGTGCCAGTAGTACCGAGTATCAGCCCCAGCATTTT. Its protein product is CASSTEYQPQHF.

This chain joins TRBV7-2 and TRBJ1-5; TRBD1 matches at 9 bases. The CDR3 runs 16 residues. Germline V gene data show CDR1 as SGHTA and CDR2 as FQGNSA. The trim removed 5 bases at V and 4 bases at J, leaving 9 bases unmatched. This chain's CDR3 is CASSVGAGQGNQPQHF. Here the CDR3 DNA reads TGTGCCAGCAGCGTGGGGGCGGGACAGGGTAATCAGCCCCAGCATTTT.

The rearrangement uses TRBV18 and TRBJ2-6; D not resolved. CDR1 is KGHSH and CDR2 is LQKENI in the germline V gene. Trimming stripped 2 bases from V and 4 bases from J, with 6 bases between. This CDR3 comprises 14 residues. The CDR3 sequence is CASSPGEGANVLTF. The CDR3 nucleotides are TGTGCCAGCTCACCAGGGGAAGGGGCCAACGTCCTGACTTTC.

V and J are TRBV5-6 and TRBJ2-7; no clear D gene. V was clipped by 1 base and J by 4 bases, with 6 bases between them. Looked up from germline, CDR1 is SGHDT and CDR2 is YYEEEE. The CDR3 is 12 residues long. The CDR3 DNA is TGTGCCAGCAGCTTGACGGTTTACGAGCAGTACTTC. Its protein product is CASSLTVYEQYF.

This chain links TRBV10-1 with TRBJ2-1; 7 nucleotides align to TRBD2. J gave up 0 bases and V 1 base, and 6 bases lay outside the gene matches. Germline CDR1 and CDR2: WNHNN and SYGVQD (reference sequence). This CDR3 spans 17 amino acids. CDR3 sequence (DNA): TGCGCCAGCAGTGAGTTCGAGCGGGGTAACTCCTACAATGAGCAGTTCTTC. This codes for CASSEFERGNSYNEQFF.

V and J are TRBV5-1 and TRBJ1-2; no firm D call. Trimming took off 0 bases at V and 6 bases at J, with 12 bases between the two ends. Germline V gene data show CDR1 as SGHRS and CDR2 as YFSETQ. This CDR3 comprises 14 residues. This chain's CDR3 is CASSLEGSRNGYTF. The DNA for the CDR3 is TGCGCCAGCAGCTTGGAAGGGTCACGAAATGGCTACACCTTC.

This rearrangement joins TRBV9 to TRBJ2-5; D gene ambiguous. The better agreement between TRBJ2-7 and the DNA end casts doubt on the J call. The CDR3 runs 16 residues. CDR1 SGDLS and CDR2 YYNGEE come from the germline V gene. Here the CDR3 reads CASSVARRQSGYEQYF. For the CDR3, the DNA is TGTGCCAGCAGCGTAGCTCGTCGTCAGTCAGGCTACGAGCAGTACTTC.

The genes are TRBV27 and TRBJ1-4; 7 bases are a match to TRBD1. J gave up 10 bases and V 5 bases, and 10 bases lay outside the gene matches. CDR1 MNHEY and CDR2 SMNVEV come from the germline V gene (reference sequence). The CDR3 sequence is 14 residues long. In DNA, the CDR3 is TGTGCCAGCAGTAACCAGGGGGGTTCTGGAAAACTGTTTTTT. Amino acids: CASSNQGGSGKLFF.

To note about this clone: Distinct nucleotide sequences in the sample also encode this CDR3. This rearrangement joins TRBV7-2 to TRBJ1-5; no reliable D call. The CDR3 sequence is 13 residues long. Germline V lookup: CDR1 SGHTA, CDR2 FQGNSA. The germline V and J ends were trimmed by 5 bases and 0 bases, with 5 bases remaining between them. DNA of the CDR3: TGTGCCAGCAGCCCCGATAGCAATCAGCCCCAGCATTTT. Its protein is CASSPDSNQPQHF.

This chain connects TRBV28 to TRBJ1-1; D unresolved. V lost 5 bases to trimming and J lost 3 bases, with 16 bases between them. Germline CDR1 MDHEN, CDR2 SYDVKM. This CDR3 contains 15 residues. This CDR3 is CASSTPYDSHTEAFF. The CDR3 DNA follows: TGTGCCAGCAGTACCCCTTACGATTCGCACACTGAAGCTTTCTTT.

This clone was seen many times. This chain uses TRBV1 with TRBJ2-7; the table gives TRBD2 as D, unverified against the DNA. TRBV1 is a pseudogene. The CDR3 has 14 amino acids. As DNA, the CDR3 is TGCACCAGCAGCCACTTAGCGGACGCCTACGAGCAGTACTTC. This gives the protein CTSSHLADAYEQYF.

This chain joins TRBV28 and TRBJ1-2; D may be TRBD1 (6 bases). Germline V gives CDR1 MDHEN, CDR2 SYDVKM. The CDR3 spans 14 residues. V lost 6 bases and J lost 5, with 16 bases in between. In DNA, the CDR3 is TGTGCCAGCAGGCACAGGGACCACCTTTATGGCTACACCTTC. Amino acid sequence: CASRHRDHLYGYTF.

This rearrangement joins TRBV19 to TRBJ1-4; tentative D call: TRBD1 (5 bases). Germline CDR1 LNHDA, CDR2 SQIVND (reference sequence). The CDR3 consists of 14 residues. With 8 bases removed from V and 0 bases from J, the gap between germline ends came to 10 bases. This chain's CDR3 is CASFGTATNEKLFF. As DNA, the CDR3 is TGTGCCAGTTTTGGGACCGCAACTAATGAAAAACTGTTTTTT.

J is TRBJ1-3 and V is TRBV2, with a tentative D call TRBD1 (6 bases). Trimming shortened V by 5 bases and J by 0 bases, and 17 bases separated the two germline ends. Germline lookup yields CDR1 SNHLY and CDR2 FYNNEI. The CDR3 consists of 17 residues. CDR3 nucleotide sequence: TGTGCCAGCAGTCCCATGGGTGGACAGATCTCTGGAAACACCATATATTTT. Translating it yields CASSPMGGQISGNTIYF.

The chain links TRBV11-3 to TRBJ2-7; D is undetermined. The CDR3 has 14 residues. Germline loops: CDR1 SGHNT, CDR2 YENEEA. V lost 2 bases, J lost 5 bases, and 13 bases lay in between. CDR3 sequence reads: CASSLLLQVDEQYF. For the CDR3, the DNA is TGTGCCAGCAGCTTACTTCTCCAGGTTGACGAGCAGTACTTC. The complete variable domain, with remaining parts taken from reference TRBV11-3 and TRBJ2-7, reads EAGVVQSPRYKIIEKKQPVAFWCNPISGHNTLYWYLQNLGQGPELLIRYENEEAVDDSQLPKDRFSAERLKGVDSTLKIQPAELGDSAVYLCASSLLLQVDEQYFGPGTRLTVT.

The chain recombines TRBV6-6 with TRBJ1-4; no firm D call. The CDR3 has 12 amino acids. CDR1 and CDR2 from the germline V gene are MNHNY and SVGAGI (reference sequence). V was pared by 2 bases and J by 8 bases, with 6 bases between. In DNA, the CDR3 is TGTGCCAGCAGTTACATGGGGGAAAAACTGTTTTTT. Translation: CASSYMGEKLFF.

This clone was detected only a few times. The sample holds other DNA sequences that translate to the same CDR3. The chain carries TRBV5-4 and TRBJ1-5; no reliable D call. V was pared by 0 bases and J by 2 bases, with 9 bases between. This CDR3 has 15 residues. CDR1 is SGHNT, CDR2 YYREEE, per germline (reference sequence). The CDR3 nucleotides read TGTGCCAGCAGCTTGGGGGGATCGGGCAATCAGCCCCAGCATTTT. Amino acids: CASSLGGSGNQPQHF.

The count of this clone is one. The gene calls are TRBV5-1 and TRBJ1-3; 9 bases line up with TRBD1. The V segment lost 0 bases and the J segment 8 bases; nucleotides outside the gene matches: 3. The CDR3 extends over 14 amino acids. Germline CDR1 is SGHRS and CDR2 is YFSETQ. The CDR3 DNA reads TGCGCCAGCAGCTTGGGGGACAGGGCTGACACCATATATTTT. Translated: CASSLGDRADTIYF.

The chain couples TRBV5-1 to TRBJ1-2; D uncertain. The CDR3 runs 12 residues. Trimming left V 0 bases short and J 6 bases short, with 6 bases between. CDR1 SGHRS and CDR2 YFSETQ come from the germline V gene. The DNA for the CDR3 is TGCGCCAGCAGCTTGGGCGCAGATGGCTACACCTTC. Its translation is CASSLGADGYTF.

The chain employs TRBV28 and TRBJ2-7, with a possible D match to TRBD1 (5 bases). The V and J ends lost 6 bases and 0 bases respectively, with 12 bases between them. The CDR3 loop spans 14 amino acids. Germline CDR1 reads MDHEN; CDR2 reads SYDVKM. CDR3 DNA sequence: TGTGCCAGCAGCACTACAGGTACCTCCTACGAGCAGTACTTC. It translates to CASSTTGTSYEQYF.

This clone came up a few times. The chain uses TRBV7-9 and TRBJ1-1; no reliable D call. V gave up 5 bases and J gave up 1 base, with 8 bases separating them. CDR1 and CDR2 (germline): SEHNR, FQNEAQ (reference sequence). The CDR3 is made up of 13 amino acids. CDR3 in amino acids: CASSRRQNTEAFF. CDR3 coding DNA: TGTGCCAGCAGCCGGAGACAGAACACTGAAGCTTTCTTT.

A remark on this clone: A much larger clone sits a single nucleotide away, making a read error possible. The rearrangement joins TRBV5-4 to TRBJ1-1; D possibly corresponds to TRBD1 (6 bases). CDR3 length equals 13 residues. The germline CDR1 and CDR2 sequences are SGHNT and YYREEE (reference sequence). The V end was cut by 0 bases, the J end by 4 bases, with 7 bases between. This CDR3 reads CASSLGGGTEAFF. The CDR3 DNA follows: TGTGCCAGCAGCTTGGGAGGGGGCACTGAAGCTTTCTTT.

This clone was counted once. V is TRBV7-9 and J is TRBJ1-5; D not certain. V was shortened by 4 bases and J by 4 bases, with 5 bases between the two germline ends. Germline CDR1 SEHNR, CDR2 FQNEAQ (reference sequence). The CDR3 length is 12 residues. The CDR3 sequence: CASSSPNQPQHF. The CDR3 DNA is TGTGCCAGCAGCTCCCCTAATCAGCCCCAGCATTTT. The full variable domain, with the rest looked up from reference TRBV7-9 and TRBJ1-5, is DTGVSQNPRHKITKRGQNVTFRCDPISEHNRLYWYRQTLGQGPEFLTYFQNEAQLEKSRLLSDRFSAERPKGSFSTLEIQRTEQGDSAMYLCASSSPNQPQHFGDGTRLSIL.